The TCR beta chain described here comes from a study of cytomegalovirus exposure and HLA in healthy donors. Study results and caveats: Most TCRs appeared rarely, but some public TCRs recurred in many donors. An apparent linkage of common viral pathogens to several of the most significant clusters emerged in a later analysis.

Both 60 Vbeta primers and 13 Jbeta primers went into the PCR. Sequencing used immunoSEQ multiplex PCR; TCRdb keeps in-frame clones, though not all of them. The sample shows about 72,000 clones, roughly four fifths of them seen only once. As concerns this clone: The antigen remains unidentified.

Germline CDR1 and CDR2: SNHLY and FYNNEI. The CDR3 runs 14 residues. V was trimmed by 6 bases and J by 0 bases, leaving 9 bases between them. The chain joins TRBV2 to TRBJ1-3; D not resolved. The sequenced material came from PBMCs. The clonotype comes from a man aged 18 to 30 in good health and CMV-seronegative. CDR3 coding DNA: TGTGCCAGCAGGATGAGTAGCTCTGGAAACACCATATATTTT. This codes for CASRMSSSGNTIYF.